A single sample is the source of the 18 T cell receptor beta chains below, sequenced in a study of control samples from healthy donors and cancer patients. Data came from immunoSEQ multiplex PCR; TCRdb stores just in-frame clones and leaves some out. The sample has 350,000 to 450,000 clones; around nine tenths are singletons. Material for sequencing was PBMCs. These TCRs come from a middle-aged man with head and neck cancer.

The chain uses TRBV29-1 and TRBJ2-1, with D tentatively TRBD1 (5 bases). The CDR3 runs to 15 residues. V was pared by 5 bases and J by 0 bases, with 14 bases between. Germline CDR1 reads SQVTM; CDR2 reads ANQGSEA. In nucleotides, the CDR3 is TGCAGCGTTAGGGGCCGATCGGACTCCTACAATGAGCAGTTCTTC. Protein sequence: CSVRGRSDSYNEQFF.

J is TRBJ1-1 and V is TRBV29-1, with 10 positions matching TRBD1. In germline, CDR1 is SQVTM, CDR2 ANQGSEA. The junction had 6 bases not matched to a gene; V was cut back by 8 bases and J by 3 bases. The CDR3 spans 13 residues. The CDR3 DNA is TGCAGCTCCCGGACAGGGGGGGACACTGAAGCTTTCTTT. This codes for CSSRTGGDTEAFF.

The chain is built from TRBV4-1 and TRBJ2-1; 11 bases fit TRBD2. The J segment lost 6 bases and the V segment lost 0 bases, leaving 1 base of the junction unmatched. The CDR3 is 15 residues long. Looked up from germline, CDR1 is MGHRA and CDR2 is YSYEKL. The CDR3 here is CASSQEGTSGNEQFF. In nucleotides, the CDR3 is TGCGCCAGCAGCCAAGAAGGGACTAGCGGCAATGAGCAGTTCTTC.

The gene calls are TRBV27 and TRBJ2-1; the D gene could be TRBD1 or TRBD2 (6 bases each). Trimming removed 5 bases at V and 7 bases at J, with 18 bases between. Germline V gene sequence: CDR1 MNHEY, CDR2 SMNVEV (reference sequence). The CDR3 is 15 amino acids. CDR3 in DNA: TGTGCCAGCAGTGCGGAAGGGGGGTTGCTAAATGAGCAGTTCTTC. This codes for CASSAEGGLLNEQFF.

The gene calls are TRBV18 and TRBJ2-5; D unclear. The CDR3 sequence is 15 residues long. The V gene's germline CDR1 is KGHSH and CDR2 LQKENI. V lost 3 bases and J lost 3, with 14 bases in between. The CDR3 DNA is TGTGCCAGCTCACCGGGCCCTCCAACAGAAGAGACCCAGTACTTC. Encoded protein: CASSPGPPTEETQYF.

The chain's CDR3 is CASSRGVAGAYEQYF. The DNA of the CDR3 is TGTGCCAGCAGCCGGGGGGTAGCGGGAGCCTACGAGCAGTACTTC. V usage is TRBV7-3 and J usage is TRBJ2-7; 9 nucleotides align to TRBD2. This CDR3 region has 15 residues. V lost 5 bases and J lost 2; bases outside the gene matches: 7. Looked up from germline, CDR1 is SGHTA and CDR2 is FQGTGA.

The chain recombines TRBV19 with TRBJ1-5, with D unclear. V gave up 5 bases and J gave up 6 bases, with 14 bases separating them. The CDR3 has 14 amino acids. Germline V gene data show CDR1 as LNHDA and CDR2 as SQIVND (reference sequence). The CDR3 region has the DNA TGTGCCAGTAGTCAGCAGGCAGTTAGTCAGCCCCAGCATTTT. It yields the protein CASSQQAVSQPQHF. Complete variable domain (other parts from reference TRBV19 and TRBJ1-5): DGGITQSPKYLFRKEGQNVTLSCEQNLNHDAMYWYRQDPGQGLRLIYYSQIVNDFQKGDIAEGYSVSREKKESFPLTVTSAQKNPTAFYLCASSQQAVSQPQHFGDGTRLSIL.

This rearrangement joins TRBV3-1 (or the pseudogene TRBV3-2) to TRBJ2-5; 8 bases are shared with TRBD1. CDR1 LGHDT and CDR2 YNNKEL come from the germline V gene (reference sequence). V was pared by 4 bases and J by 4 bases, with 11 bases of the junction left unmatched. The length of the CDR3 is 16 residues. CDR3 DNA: TGTGCCAGCAGCCCTCAGGGGGCGGGTACGGGAGAGACCCAGTACTTC. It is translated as CASSPQGAGTGETQYF.

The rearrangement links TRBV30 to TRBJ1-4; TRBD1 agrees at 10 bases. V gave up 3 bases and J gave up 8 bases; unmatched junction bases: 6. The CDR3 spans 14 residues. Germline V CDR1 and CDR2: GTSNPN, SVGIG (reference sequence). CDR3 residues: CAWSRQGAGEKLFF. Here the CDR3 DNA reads TGTGCCTGGAGCCGACAGGGGGCGGGGGAAAAACTGTTTTTT.

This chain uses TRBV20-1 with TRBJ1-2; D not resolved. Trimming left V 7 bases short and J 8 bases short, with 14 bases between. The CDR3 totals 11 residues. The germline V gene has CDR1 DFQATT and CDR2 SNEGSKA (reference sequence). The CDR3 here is CSVPNGLGYTF. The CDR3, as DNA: TGCAGTGTTCCGAACGGATTAGGCTACACCTTC.

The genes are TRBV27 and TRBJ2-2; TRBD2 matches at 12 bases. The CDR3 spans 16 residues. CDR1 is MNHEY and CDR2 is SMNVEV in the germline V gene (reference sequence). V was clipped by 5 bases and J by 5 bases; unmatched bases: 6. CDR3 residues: CASSVLAGGPTGELFF. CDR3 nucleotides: TGTGCCAGCAGTGTCCTAGCGGGGGGGCCTACCGGGGAGCTGTTTTTT.

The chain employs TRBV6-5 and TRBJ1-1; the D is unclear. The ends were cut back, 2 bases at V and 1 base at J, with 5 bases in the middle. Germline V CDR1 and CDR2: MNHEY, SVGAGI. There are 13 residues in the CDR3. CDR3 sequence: CASSYGQNTEAFF. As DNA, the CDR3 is TGTGCCAGCAGTTACGGGCAGAACACTGAAGCTTTCTTT.

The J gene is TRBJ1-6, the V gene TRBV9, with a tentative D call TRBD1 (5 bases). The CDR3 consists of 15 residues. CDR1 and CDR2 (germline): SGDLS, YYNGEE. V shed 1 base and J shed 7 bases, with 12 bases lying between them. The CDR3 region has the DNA TGTGCCAGCAGCGTATTAGGGGTAAGCAATTCACCCCTCCACTTT. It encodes CASSVLGVSNSPLHF. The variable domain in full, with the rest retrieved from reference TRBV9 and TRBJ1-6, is DSGVTQTPKHLITATGQRVTLRCSPRSGDLSVYWYQQSLDQGLQFLIQYYNGEERAKGNILERFSAQQFPDLHSELNLSSLELGDSALYFCASSVLGVSNSPLHFGNGTRLTVT.

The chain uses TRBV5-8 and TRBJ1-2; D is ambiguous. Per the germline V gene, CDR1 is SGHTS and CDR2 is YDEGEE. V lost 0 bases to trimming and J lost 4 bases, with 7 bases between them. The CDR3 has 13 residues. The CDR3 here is CASSLAQFYGYTF. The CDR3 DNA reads TGTGCCAGCAGCTTGGCCCAGTTCTATGGCTACACCTTC.

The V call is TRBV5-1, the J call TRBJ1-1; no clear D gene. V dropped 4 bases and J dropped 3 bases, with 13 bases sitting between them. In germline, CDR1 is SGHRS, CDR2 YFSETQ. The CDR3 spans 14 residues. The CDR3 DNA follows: TGCGCCAGCAGCGCTATTCCCGGAGACACTGAAGCTTTCTTT. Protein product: CASSAIPGDTEAFF.

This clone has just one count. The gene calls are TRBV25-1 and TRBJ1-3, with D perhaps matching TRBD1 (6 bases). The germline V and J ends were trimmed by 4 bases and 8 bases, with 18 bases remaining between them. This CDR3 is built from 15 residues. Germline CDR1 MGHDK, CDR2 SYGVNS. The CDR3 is CASSGGPQGFYTIYF. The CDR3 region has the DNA TGTGCCAGCAGTGGGGGACCACAGGGTTTCTACACCATATATTTT.

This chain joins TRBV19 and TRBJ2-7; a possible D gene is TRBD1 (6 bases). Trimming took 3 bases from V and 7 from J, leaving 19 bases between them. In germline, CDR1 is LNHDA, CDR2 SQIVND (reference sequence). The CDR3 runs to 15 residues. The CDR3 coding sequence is TGTGCCAGTAGTATGGGGGCAGGGGAAAGGATGGAGCAGTACTTC. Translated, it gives CASSMGAGERMEQYF.

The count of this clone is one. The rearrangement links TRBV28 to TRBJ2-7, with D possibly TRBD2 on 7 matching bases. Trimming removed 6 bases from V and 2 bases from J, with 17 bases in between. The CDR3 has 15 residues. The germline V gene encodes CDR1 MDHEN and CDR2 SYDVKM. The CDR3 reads CASRESLGGAYEQYF. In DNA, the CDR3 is TGTGCCAGCAGAGAAAGCCTAGGGGGGGCCTACGAGCAGTACTTC.